The TCR beta chain described here comes from a study of T cell clonotyping in hematopoietic cell transplantation. Whole-study results and caveats: After transplant, recipient diversity fell while pathologically expanded clonotypes grew through day 180.

The table came from immunoSEQ multiplex PCR; TCRdb's copy has only in-frame clones and leaves some out. Of tens of thousands of clones in the sample, roughly 80% were seen once. Germline V CDR1 and CDR2: LNHDA, SQIVND (reference sequence). V trimming: 6 bases; J trimming: 7 bases; junction bases outside the gene matches: 11. The CDR3 has 15 amino acids. With respect to this clone: The antigen is undetermined.

The time point here: recipient sample about 28 days before transplant, after cytoreduction. The genes are TRBV19 and TRBJ1-5, with 8 bases aligning to TRBD1. The receptor comes from a man aged 55-75 years with myelodysplastic syndrome. Some clones in this sample may be carry-over from other donors' samples. The source material was peripheral blood mononuclear cells, sampled before stem cell transplant. This chain's CDR3 is CASSRMTGAGQPQHF. In DNA, the CDR3 is TGTGCCAGTAGCCGAATGACAGGGGCAGGCCAGCCCCAGCATTTT.